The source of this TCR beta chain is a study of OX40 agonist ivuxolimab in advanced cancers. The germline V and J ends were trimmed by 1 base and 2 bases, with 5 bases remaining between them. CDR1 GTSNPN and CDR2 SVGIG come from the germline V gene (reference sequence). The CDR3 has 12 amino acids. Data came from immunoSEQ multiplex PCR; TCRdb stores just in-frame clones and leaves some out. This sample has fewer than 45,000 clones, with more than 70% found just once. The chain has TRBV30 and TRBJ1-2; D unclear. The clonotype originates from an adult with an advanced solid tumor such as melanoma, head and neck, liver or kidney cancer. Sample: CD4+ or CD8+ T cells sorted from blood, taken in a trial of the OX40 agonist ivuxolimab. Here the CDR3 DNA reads TGTGCCTGGAGTGGGCAGAACTATGGCTACACCTTC. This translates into CAWSGQNYGYTF.